Shown below are 6 T cell receptor beta chains from a single sample sequenced in a study of blood T cell repertoires in COVID-19. Clones were sequenced by immunoSEQ multiplex PCR, and TCRdb holds only the in-frame ones, with some missing. This sample has under 200,000 clones, with less than 90% found just once. Sequencing used peripheral blood. The receptors here all came from a woman in her forties with acute or convalescent COVID-19.

The genes are TRBV7-6 and TRBJ2-1, with D uncertain. The CDR3 totals 13 residues. Between the trimmed V and J ends, which lost 5 bases and 5 bases, there was a span of 10 bases. CDR1 is SGHVS and CDR2 is FNYEAQ in the germline V gene. This CDR3 reads CASSAVSNNEQFF. The CDR3, as DNA: TGTGCCAGCAGCGCAGTCAGTAACAATGAGCAGTTCTTC.

The rearrangement joins TRBV4-1 to TRBJ2-7, with D tentatively TRBD1 (6 bases). Trimming left V 0 bases short and J 3 bases short, with 12 bases between. CDR1 and CDR2 from the germline V gene are MGHRA and YSYEKL. This CDR3 comprises 15 residues. The DNA for the CDR3 is TGCGCCAGCAGCCAAGAGGTAGGCAGGGGCTACGAGCAGTACTTC. This encodes CASSQEVGRGYEQYF.

This clone was seen only a few times. V is TRBV18 and J is TRBJ2-1; no firm D call. The CDR3 covers 15 residues. The germline V and J ends were trimmed by 5 bases and 6 bases, with 17 bases remaining between them. The germline V gene has CDR1 KGHSH and CDR2 LQKENI. CDR3 coding DNA: TGTGCCAGCTCATCCGCCTACCCATCGAGCAATGAGCAGTTCTTC. Its translation is CASSSAYPSSNEQFF.

This clone was detected a few times. The chain links TRBV27 to TRBJ1-1; the match to TRBD1 covers 10 bases. Germline V CDR1 and CDR2: MNHEY, SMNVEV (reference sequence). The CDR3 is 16 amino acids. Trimming cost V 5 bases and J 6 bases; bases outside gene matches: 12. The CDR3 here is CASSQLGGDRGAEAFF. CDR3 DNA sequence: TGTGCCAGCAGTCAACTTGGGGGGGACAGGGGCGCTGAAGCTTTCTTT.

This clone was detected once. The J gene is TRBJ1-3, the V gene TRBV3-1 (or the pseudogene TRBV3-2); tentative D call: TRBD1 (6 bases). The CDR3 is made up of 17 amino acids. The V gene lost 4 bases and the J gene lost 0 bases, with 16 bases spanning the gap. Germline V gives CDR1 LGHDT, CDR2 YNNKEL (reference sequence). The CDR3 is CASSLGAAAYSGNTIYF. DNA of the CDR3: TGTGCCAGCAGCCTGGGGGCGGCGGCATACTCTGGAAACACCATATATTTT.

The chain recombines TRBV28 with TRBJ1-1; D not resolved. Germline assignment: CDR1 MDHEN and CDR2 SYDVKM. The CDR3 loop spans 16 amino acids. V was clipped by 5 bases and J by 4 bases, with 20 bases between them. The CDR3 DNA reads TGTGCCAGCAGTCCCCTGGGAGGGCCCCGGACCACTGAAGCTTTCTTT. It specifies CASSPLGGPRTTEAFF.